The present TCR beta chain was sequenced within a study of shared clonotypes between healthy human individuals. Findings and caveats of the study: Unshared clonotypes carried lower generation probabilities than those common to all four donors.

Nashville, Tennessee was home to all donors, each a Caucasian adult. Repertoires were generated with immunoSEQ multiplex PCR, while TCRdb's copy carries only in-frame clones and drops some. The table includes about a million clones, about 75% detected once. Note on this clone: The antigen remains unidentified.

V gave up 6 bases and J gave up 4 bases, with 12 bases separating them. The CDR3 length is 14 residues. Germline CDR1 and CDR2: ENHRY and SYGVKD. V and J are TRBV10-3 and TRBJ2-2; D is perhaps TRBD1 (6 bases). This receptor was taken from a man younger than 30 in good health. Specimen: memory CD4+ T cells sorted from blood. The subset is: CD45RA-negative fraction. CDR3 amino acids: CAIREDSITGELFF. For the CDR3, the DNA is TGTGCCATCAGGGAGGACAGCATCACCGGGGAGCTGTTTTTT.